The sequence of this T cell receptor beta chain was determined in a study of blood T cell repertoires in COVID-19. As for the study in general: Italy, Spain and the United States were the sources of the convalescent and acute COVID-19 samples. The cDNA or gDNA used as material had been derived from T cells, B-cell-depleted T cells, or PBMCs.

The V gene lost 1 base and the J gene lost 2 bases, with 9 bases spanning the gap. Germline lookup yields CDR1 GTSNPN and CDR2 SVGIG (reference sequence). The CDR3 covers 15 residues. As processed by the authors: Reference gene primer amplification gave estimated nucleated cell counts. Generated by immunoSEQ multiplex PCR, the TCRdb table keeps only in-frame clones and is missing some. Clonal size and the V and J genes are those of that table, whereas D and trimming came from the DNA. The sample lists 65,000 or so clones, about 92% seen once, with around 1.3% in the top ten. The sequence came from a man aged 55 to 70 with acute or convalescent COVID-19. Material: peripheral blood. V usage is TRBV30 and J usage is TRBJ1-6; D is perhaps TRBD1 (5 bases). The CDR3 spells CAWSEDTAYNSPLHF. In DNA, the CDR3 is TGTGCCTGGAGTGAGGACACGGCCTATAATTCACCCCTCCACTTT.